This TCR beta chain came from a study of blood T cell repertoires in COVID-19. The method was immunoSEQ multiplex PCR; TCRdb's version includes in-frame clones alone and lacks a portion of them. This table has tens of thousands of clones, over 70% appearing once. The ends lost 3 bases at V and 6 bases at J; junction bases unmatched: 10. This CDR3 comprises 17 residues. Germline V gene data show CDR1 as SEHNR and CDR2 as FQNEAQ (reference sequence). The material sequenced was peripheral blood. The V and J genes are TRBV7-9 and TRBJ2-2; 10 nucleotides line up with TRBD1. The receptor was derived from a man at least 80 years old with active or convalescent COVID-19. CDR3 nucleotide sequence: TGTGCCAGCAGCTTCCTTAAGGGACAGGGGACCCCCGGGGAGCTGTTTTTT. Translated, it gives CASSFLKGQGTPGELFF.